The source of this T cell receptor beta chain is a study of long-term antiretroviral therapy in people with HIV. CDR3 length equals 15 residues. Deletions cut 5 bases from V and 5 bases from J, with 18 bases between. The V gene's germline CDR1 is MNHEY and CDR2 SMNVEV (reference sequence). Assay version v3.0 of immunoSEQ was used, and it was run at survey level. Some clones are missing from TCRdb's copy, which holds only in-frame ones; the method was immunoSEQ multiplex PCR. The sample contains around 22,000 clones, 85% to 95% of which appear only once. The receptor was isolated from a woman in her forties or fifties with HIV. The material was unsorted PBMCs, obtained about 5 years after starting antiretroviral therapy. This sequence joins TRBV27 and TRBJ1-1; D perhaps matches TRBD1 (6 bases). CDR3 protein: CASSPPPYRATEAFF. In DNA form, the CDR3 reads TGTGCCAGCAGTCCGCCCCCTTACAGGGCTACTGAAGCTTTCTTT.